This TCR beta chain was sequenced in a study of OX40 agonist ivuxolimab in advanced cancers. This CDR3 has 17 residues. Trimming took 6 bases from V and 3 from J; bases not matched to a gene: 14. Germline CDR1 is SNHLY and CDR2 is FYNNEI. Assay: immunoSEQ multiplex PCR; the TCRdb copy retains only in-frame clones and omits some. The sample yields some 25,000 clones, 70% to 85% seen once. Comment on this clone: What it binds is unknown.

The cohort excluded patients with autoimmune disease history or systemic immunosuppression. Blood draws occurred at baseline, cycle 4 day 1, and cycle 7 day 1. Study-wide findings and caveats: Within 6 weeks, CD4+ and CD8+ blood T cells expanded clonally at 0.1 to 3.0 mg/kg.

The chain is built from TRBV2 and TRBJ2-3, with 8 bases aligning to TRBD1. The source of this sequence is an adult with an advanced solid tumor such as melanoma, head and neck, liver or kidney cancer. Material: CD4+ or CD8+ T cells sorted from blood, obtained in a trial of the OX40 agonist ivuxolimab. CDR3 nucleotides: TGTGCCAGCAGAGGGTCCGACAGGGGCCAGAAAACAGATACGCAGTATTTT. Residues: CASRGSDRGQKTDTQYF.